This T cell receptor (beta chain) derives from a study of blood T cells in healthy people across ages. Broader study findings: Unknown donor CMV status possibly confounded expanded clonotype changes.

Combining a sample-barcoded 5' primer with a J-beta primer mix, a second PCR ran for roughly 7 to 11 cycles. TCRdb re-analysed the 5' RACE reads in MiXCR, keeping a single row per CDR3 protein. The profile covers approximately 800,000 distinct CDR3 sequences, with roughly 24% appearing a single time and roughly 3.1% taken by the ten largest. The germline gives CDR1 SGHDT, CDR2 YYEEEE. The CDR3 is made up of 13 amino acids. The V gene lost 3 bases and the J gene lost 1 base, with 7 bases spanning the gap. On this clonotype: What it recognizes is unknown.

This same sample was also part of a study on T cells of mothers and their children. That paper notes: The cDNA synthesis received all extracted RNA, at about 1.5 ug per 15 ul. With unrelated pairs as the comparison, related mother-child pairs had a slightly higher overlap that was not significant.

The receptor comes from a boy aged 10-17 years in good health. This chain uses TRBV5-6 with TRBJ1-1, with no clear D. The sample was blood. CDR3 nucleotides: TGTGCCAGCAGCTCCCTCCCGAACACTGAAGCTTTCTTT. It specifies CASSSLPNTEAFF.